This TCR beta chain was identified in a study of blood T cell repertoires in COVID-19. Germline trimming cut 2 bases from V and 9 bases from J; bases unmatched to any gene: 4. Germline V gene sequence: CDR1 SGHTA, CDR2 FQGTGA. The CDR3 has 15 residues. Repertoires were generated with immunoSEQ multiplex PCR, while TCRdb's copy carries only in-frame clones and drops some. The sample carries over 150,000 clones, around 90% recorded once. This clone was seen only once. The sequence was collected from a woman in her thirties who had recovered from COVID-19. V usage is TRBV7-3 and J usage is TRBJ1-6; 10 nucleotides line up with TRBD1. Specimen: PBMCs or T cells enriched from blood (not recorded which). The CDR3 DNA sequence: TGTGCCAGCAGCTTAGGACAGGGGGTTCGTTCACCCCTCCACTTT. It is translated as CASSLGQGVRSPLHF.